The entry below gives a single TCR beta chain sequence along with its context. During the 2 weeks before they entered the study, exposed participants had met someone with a PCR-confirmed or clinician-diagnosed COVID-19 case. Trimming took 6 bases from V and 3 from J; bases not matched to a gene: 7. The CDR3 is 14 residues long. CDR1 and CDR2 from the germline V gene are MDHEN and SYDVKM. The sample originates from a study of blood T cell repertoires in COVID-19. In the source study's methods: Nucleated cell number was recorded as an estimate derived from reference gene primer amplification. Produced via immunoSEQ multiplex PCR; TCRdb's table is partial and in-frame only. From that table come the V and J calls and clone size; the DNA was used to work out D and trimming. The sample shows some 240,000 clones, approximately 88% of them seen only once.

The sequence was collected from a woman aged 40-49 years who had been exposed to COVID-19. Specimen: PBMCs or T cells enriched from blood (not recorded which). This chain uses TRBV28 with TRBJ2-7; 8 nucleotides match TRBD1. The CDR3 region has the DNA TGTGCCAGCAGCCAGGGGACAGGAGACTACGAGCAGTACTTC. Translated, it gives CASSQGTGDYEQYF.